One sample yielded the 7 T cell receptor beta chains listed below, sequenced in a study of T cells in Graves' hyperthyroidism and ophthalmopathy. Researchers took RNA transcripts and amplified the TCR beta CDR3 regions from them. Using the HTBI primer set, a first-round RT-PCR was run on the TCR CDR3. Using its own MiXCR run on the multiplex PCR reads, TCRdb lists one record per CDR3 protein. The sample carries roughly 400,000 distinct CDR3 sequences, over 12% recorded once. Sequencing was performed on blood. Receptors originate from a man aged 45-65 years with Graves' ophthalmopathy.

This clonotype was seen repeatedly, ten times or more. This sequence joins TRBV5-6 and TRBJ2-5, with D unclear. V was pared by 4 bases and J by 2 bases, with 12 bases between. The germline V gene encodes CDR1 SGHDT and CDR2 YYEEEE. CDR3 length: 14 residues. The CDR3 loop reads CASSHRSTQETQYF. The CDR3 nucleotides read TGTGCCAGCAGCCATCGTTCCACGCAAGAGACCCAGTACTTC.

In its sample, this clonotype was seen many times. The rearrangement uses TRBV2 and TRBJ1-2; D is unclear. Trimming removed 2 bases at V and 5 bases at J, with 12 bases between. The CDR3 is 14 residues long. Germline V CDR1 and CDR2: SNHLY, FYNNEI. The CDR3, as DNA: TGTGCCAGCAGTGAATCGCGGGCAACTTATGGCTACACCTTC. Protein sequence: CASSESRATYGYTF. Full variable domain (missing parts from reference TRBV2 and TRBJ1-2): EPEVTQTPSHQVTQMGQEVILRCVPISNHLYFYWYRQILGQKVEFLVSFYNNEISEKSEIFDDQFSVERPDGSNFTLKIRSTKLEDSAMYFCASSESRATYGYTFGSGTRLTVV.

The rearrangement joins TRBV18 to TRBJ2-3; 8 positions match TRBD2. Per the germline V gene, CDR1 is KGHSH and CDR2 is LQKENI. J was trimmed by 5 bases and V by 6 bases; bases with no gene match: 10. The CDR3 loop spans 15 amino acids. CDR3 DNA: TGTGCCAGCTCGCCTCCCGCTGCGGGAGGAGATACGCAGTATTTT. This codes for CASSPPAAGGDTQYF.

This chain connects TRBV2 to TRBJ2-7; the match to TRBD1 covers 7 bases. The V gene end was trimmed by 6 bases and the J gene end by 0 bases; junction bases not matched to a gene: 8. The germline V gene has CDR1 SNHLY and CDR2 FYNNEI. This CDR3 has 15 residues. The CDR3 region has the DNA TGTGCCAGCAGGGGGACAGATCATCCCTCCTACGAGCAGTACTTC. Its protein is CASRGTDHPSYEQYF. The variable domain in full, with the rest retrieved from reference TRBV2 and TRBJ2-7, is EPEVTQTPSHQVTQMGQEVILRCVPISNHLYFYWYRQILGQKVEFLVSFYNNEISEKSEIFDDQFSVERPDGSNFTLKIRSTKLEDSAMYFCASRGTDHPSYEQYFGPGTRLTVT.

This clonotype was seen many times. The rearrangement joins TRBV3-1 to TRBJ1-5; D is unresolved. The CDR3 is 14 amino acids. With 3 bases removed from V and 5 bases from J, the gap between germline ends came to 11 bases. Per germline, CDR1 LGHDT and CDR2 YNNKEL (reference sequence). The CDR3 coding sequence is TGTGCCAGCAGCCAGAGGACCGGGGATCAGCCCCAGCATTTT. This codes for CASSQRTGDQPQHF.

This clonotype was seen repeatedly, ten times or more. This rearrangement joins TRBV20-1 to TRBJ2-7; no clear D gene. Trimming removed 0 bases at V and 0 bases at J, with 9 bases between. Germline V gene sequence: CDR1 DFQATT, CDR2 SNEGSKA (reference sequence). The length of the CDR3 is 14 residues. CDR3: CSARDLVSSYEQYF. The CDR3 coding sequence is TGCAGTGCTAGAGATTTGGTCAGCTCCTACGAGCAGTACTTC.

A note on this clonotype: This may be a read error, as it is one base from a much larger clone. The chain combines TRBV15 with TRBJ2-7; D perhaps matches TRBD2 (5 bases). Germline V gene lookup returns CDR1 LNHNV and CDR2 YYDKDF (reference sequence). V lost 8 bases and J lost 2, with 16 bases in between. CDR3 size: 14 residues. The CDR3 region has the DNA TGTGCCACCCCCCCCCCAGCGAGGGCCTACGAGCAGTACTTC. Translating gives CATPPPARAYEQYF.